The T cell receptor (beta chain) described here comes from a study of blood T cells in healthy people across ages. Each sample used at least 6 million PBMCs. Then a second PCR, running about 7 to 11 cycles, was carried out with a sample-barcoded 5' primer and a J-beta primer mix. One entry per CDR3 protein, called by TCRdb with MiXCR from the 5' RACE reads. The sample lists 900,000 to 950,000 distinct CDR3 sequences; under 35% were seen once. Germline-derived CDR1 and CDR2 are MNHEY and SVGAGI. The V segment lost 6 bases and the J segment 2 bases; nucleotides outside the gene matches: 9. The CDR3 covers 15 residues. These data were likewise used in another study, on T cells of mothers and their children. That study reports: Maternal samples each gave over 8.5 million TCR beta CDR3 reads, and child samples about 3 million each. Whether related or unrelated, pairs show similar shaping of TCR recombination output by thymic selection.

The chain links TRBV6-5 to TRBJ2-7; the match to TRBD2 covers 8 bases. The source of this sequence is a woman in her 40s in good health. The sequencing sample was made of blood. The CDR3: CASRGLAGKTYEQYF. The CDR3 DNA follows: TGTGCCAGCAGGGGTTTAGCGGGGAAAACCTACGAGCAGTACTTC.